This T cell receptor (beta chain) was identified in a study of regulatory T cells in long-lasting Graves disease. Study-wide results and caveats: The TCR repertoire of persistent Graves' patients was less diverse than that of newly diagnosed ones.

Ten or more counts support this clonotype. What it binds is unknown. The CDR3 runs 14 residues. V was shortened by 1 base and J by 7 bases, with 13 bases between the two germline ends. Germline CDR1 LGHDT, CDR2 YNNKEL (reference sequence). Arm-PCR with iRepertoire HTBI primers amplified the CDR3 regions for these TCR beta libraries. TCRdb recomputed calls from the multiplex PCR reads with MiXCR, one row per CDR3 protein. This table holds about 400,000 distinct CDR3 sequences, about 20% found once. Time point of the sample: persistent/refractory GD, antithyroid drugs over 5 years with positive TRAb. PBMC-derived RNA was used for the TCR library.

This chain uses TRBV3-1 with TRBJ1-2, with D maybe TRBD1 (5 bases). The sample was peripheral blood mononuclear cells (PBMCs), taken when the disease was refractory, from a patient treated with antithyroid drugs. The sequence derives from a female donor with Graves disease. The CDR3 reads CASSQAIDRGGYTF. The CDR3 region has the DNA TGTGCCAGCAGCCAAGCGATCGACAGAGGTGGCTACACCTTC.